The present T cell receptor beta chain was sequenced within a study of Ad26.COV2.S vaccination and SARS-CoV-2 variants (dated by TCRdb to about 2021). Broadly, across the study: Donors in the vaccine arm were drawn from COV1001, a multicentre, randomized, double-blind, placebo-controlled phase I-IIa trial testing Ad26.COV2.S in healthy adults. A total of some 30 samples were included in the TCR-sequenced set, comprising 19 Ad26.COV2.S vaccine recipients, 5 placebo recipients and 8 SARS-CoV-2 convalescent individuals. TCRbeta repertoire sequencing served as the tool for gauging how specific and how broad the SARS-CoV-2-reactive T cell receptors were following Ad26.COV2.S vaccination. Ad26.COV2.S was administered intramuscularly at 5 x 10^10 or 1 x 10^11 viral particles, either as a single shot or as two shots given 56 days apart. Investigators remained blinded to trial group allocation during experiments and outcome assessment. Trial participants were randomized into five groups of five: low-dose or high-dose Ad26.COV2.S given once or twice, or placebo on both occasions. What the authors observed across the whole study: The study was not powered for comparison of responses between vaccine doses or regimens. Ad26.COV2.S recipients had higher spike-specific TCR breadth than placebo recipients (P = 0.0014). Vaccine and placebo recipients had comparable non-spike TCR breadth, which fits with the vaccine containing only spike. The authors noted that total T cell responses may have been underestimated by the TCR breadth and depth analyses. After vaccination, substantial breadth of spike-specific CD8+ and CD4+ T cell responses was reported.

The immunoSEQ Assay was the method used to sequence TCRbeta CDR3 regions. After extraction, genomic DNA underwent amplification by bias-controlled multiplex PCR, followed by high-throughput sequencing. Turning to the authors' computational methods: To quantify the absolute abundance of every unique TCRbeta CDR3 region, sequences were collapsed and filtered. T cell fraction was estimated by normalizing TCRbeta template counts to usable DNA, which was measured by amplifying reference genes present in all nucleated cells. Repertoire TCRs were annotated as SARS-CoV-2-specific by exact matching of V gene, CDR3 amino acid sequence and J gene to a known reactive TCR set. The reference SARS-CoV-2 TCR set was obtained from MIRA and was filtered for enrichment in COVID-19-positive ImmuneCODE repertoires, whereby public or cross-reactive TCRs were removed. Based on the MIRA antigens, annotated TCRs were further analysed at the level of specific ORF or position within ORF. Breadth was defined as annotated unique rearrangements over total unique productive rearrangements; depth was the summed frequency of those rearrangements. Two-sided Wilcoxon rank-sum tests were used to compare TCR breadth between groups. In its TCRdb copy, this immuneACCESS table keeps in-frame sequences only and misses some clones. Where compared with another copy, unresolved V genes explain less than half of these, and the others have no known cause. V and J calls and clone size are given by that table; D and trimming were obtained from the DNA. In all, the sample holds about 250,000 clones, and more than 70% of those were seen once. The ten largest clones capture approximately 3.3% of the sample.

Notes on this clone: Its target antigen remains unknown. No base quality values were provided; no much bigger clone lies one nucleotide off.

The sample's treatment or condition label, decoded: over 15 received Ad26.COV2.S at low or high dose, single or two shots; about 5 received placebo; per-sample allocation not given. For vaccine and placebo recipients, repertoires were sequenced using samples collected on day 63 after the first injection. In Cohort 1b, about 27 adults aged 18-55 years were enrolled at a single site in Boston, USA, between 29 July and 7 August 2020. As a vaccine, Ad26.COV2.S was a replication-incompetent adenovirus type 26 vector that expressed a prefusion-stabilized SARS-CoV-2 spike protein derived from the original Wuhan strain. After removal of 6 bases from V and 7 bases from J, the junction retains 12 bases not matched to a gene. Reading the germline V gene gives CDR1 MNHEY and CDR2 SVGAGI. The CDR3 numbers 15 residues from cysteine through phenylalanine. This entry keeps only the CDR3 DNA: 45 bases, framed from base 1.

Sequences were derived from peripheral blood, sampled in a trial of Ad26.COV2.S vaccine versus placebo. In this chain, TRBV6-5 is recombined with TRBJ2-1, with 7 central nucleotides matching TRBD2. The receptor was derived from a person aged 18-60 years who received the Ad26.COV2.S COVID-19 vaccine or a placebo. The encoded CDR3 is CASRPSGLRTNEQFF. The sequenced DNA is TGTGCCAGCAGGCCTAGCGGCCTCAGGACGAATGAGCAGTTCTTC.